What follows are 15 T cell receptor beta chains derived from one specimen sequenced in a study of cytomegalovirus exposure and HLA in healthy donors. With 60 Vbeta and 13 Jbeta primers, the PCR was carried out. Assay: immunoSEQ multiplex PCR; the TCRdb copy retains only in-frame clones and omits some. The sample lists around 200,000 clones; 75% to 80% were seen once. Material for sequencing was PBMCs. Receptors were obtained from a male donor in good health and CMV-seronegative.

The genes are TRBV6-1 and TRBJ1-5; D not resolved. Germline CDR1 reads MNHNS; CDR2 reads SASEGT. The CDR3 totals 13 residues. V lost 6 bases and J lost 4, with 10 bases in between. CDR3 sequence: CASRNQVNQPQHF. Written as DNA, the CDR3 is TGTGCCAGCAGAAACCAGGTGAATCAGCCCCAGCATTTT.

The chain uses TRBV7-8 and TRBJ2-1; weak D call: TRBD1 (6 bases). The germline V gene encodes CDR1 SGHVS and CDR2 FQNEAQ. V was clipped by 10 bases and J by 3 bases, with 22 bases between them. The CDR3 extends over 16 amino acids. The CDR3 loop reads CATRDKMVVGYNEQFF. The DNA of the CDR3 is TGTGCCACCCGGGACAAAATGGTGGTCGGCTACAATGAGCAGTTCTTC.

The CDR3 nucleotides read TGTGCCAGTACACCCGATAGATATGGCTACACCTTC. It encodes CASTPDRYGYTF. The chain is built from TRBV19 and TRBJ1-2; D uncertain. This CDR3 has 12 residues. Germline values: CDR1 LNHDA, CDR2 SQIVND (reference sequence). The V gene lost 7 bases and the J gene lost 5 bases, with 11 bases spanning the gap.

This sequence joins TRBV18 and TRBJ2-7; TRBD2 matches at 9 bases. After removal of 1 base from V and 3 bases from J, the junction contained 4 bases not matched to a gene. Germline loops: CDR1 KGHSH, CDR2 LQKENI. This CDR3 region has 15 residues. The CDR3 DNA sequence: TGTGCCAGCTCACCACAGCGGGAGGAACACTACGAGCAGTACTTC. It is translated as CASSPQREEHYEQYF.

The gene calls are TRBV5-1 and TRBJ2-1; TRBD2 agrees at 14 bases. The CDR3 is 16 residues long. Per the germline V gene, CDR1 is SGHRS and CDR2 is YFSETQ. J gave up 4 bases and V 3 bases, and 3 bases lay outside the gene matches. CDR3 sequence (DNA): TGCGCCAGCAGCTCCCGGACTAGCGGGGGGTACAATGAGCAGTTCTTC. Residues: CASSSRTSGGYNEQFF. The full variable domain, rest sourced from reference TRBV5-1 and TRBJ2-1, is KAGVTQTPRYLIKTRGQQVTLSCSPISGHRSVSWYQQTPGQGLQFLFEYFSETQRNKGNFPGRFSGRQFSNSRSEMNVSTLELGDSALYLCASSSRTSGGYNEQFFGPGTRLTVL.

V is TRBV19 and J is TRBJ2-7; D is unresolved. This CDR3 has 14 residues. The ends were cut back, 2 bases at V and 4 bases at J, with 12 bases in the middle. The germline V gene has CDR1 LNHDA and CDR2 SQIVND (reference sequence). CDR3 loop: CASSIRGPQYEQYF. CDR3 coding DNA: TGTGCCAGTAGTATAAGAGGCCCGCAATACGAGCAGTACTTC. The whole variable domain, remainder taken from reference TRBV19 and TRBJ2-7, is DGGITQSPKYLFRKEGQNVTLSCEQNLNHDAMYWYRQDPGQGLRLIYYSQIVNDFQKGDIAEGYSVSREKKESFPLTVTSAQKNPTAFYLCASSIRGPQYEQYFGPGTRLTVT.

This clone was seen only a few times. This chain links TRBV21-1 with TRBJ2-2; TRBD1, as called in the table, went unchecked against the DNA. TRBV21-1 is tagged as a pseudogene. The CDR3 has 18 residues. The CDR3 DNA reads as TGTGCCAGCAGCAGGGGGACAGGGCCCAATTTAAACACCGGGGAGCTGTTTTTT. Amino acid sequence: CASSRGTGPNLNTGELFF.

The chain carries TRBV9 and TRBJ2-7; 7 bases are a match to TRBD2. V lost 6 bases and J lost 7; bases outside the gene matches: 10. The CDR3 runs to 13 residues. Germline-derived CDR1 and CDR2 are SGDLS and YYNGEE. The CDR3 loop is CASKWREWDEQYF. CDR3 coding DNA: TGTGCCAGCAAGTGGCGGGAGTGGGATGAGCAGTACTTC. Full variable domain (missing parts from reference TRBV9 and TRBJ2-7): DSGVTQTPKHLITATGQRVTLRCSPRSGDLSVYWYQQSLDQGLQFLIQYYNGEERAKGNILERFSAQQFPDLHSELNLSSLELGDSALYFCASKWREWDEQYFGPGTRLTVT.

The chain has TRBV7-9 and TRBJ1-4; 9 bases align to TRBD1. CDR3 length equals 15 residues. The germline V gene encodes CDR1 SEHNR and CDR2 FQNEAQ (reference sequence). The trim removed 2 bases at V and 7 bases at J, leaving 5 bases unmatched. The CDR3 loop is CASSLQGTGSEKLFF. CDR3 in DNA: TGTGCCAGCAGCTTACAGGGGACAGGGTCTGAAAAACTGTTTTTT.

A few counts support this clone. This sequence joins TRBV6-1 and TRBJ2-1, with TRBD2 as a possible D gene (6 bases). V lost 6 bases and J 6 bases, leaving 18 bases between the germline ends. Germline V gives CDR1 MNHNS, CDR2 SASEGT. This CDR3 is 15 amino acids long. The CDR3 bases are TGTGCCAGCAGGGGAGGCCCCGGCTGGGGCAATGAGCAGTTCTTC. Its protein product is CASRGGPGWGNEQFF.

For the CDR3, the DNA is TGTGCCAGCAGTGTCTCCGAGACTAGCGGCTACGAGCAGTACTTC. Its protein product is CASSVSETSGYEQYF. The chain uses TRBV2 and TRBJ2-7; 9 bases are a match to TRBD2. The trim removed 4 bases at V and 3 bases at J, leaving 7 bases unmatched. The CDR3 runs 15 residues. Germline V gene sequence: CDR1 SNHLY, CDR2 FYNNEI. Supplemented by reference TRBV2 and TRBJ2-7, the full variable domain reads EPEVTQTPSHQVTQMGQEVILRCVPISNHLYFYWYRQILGQKVEFLVSFYNNEISEKSEIFDDQFSVERPDGSNFTLKIRSTKLEDSAMYFCASSVSETSGYEQYFGPGTRLTVT.

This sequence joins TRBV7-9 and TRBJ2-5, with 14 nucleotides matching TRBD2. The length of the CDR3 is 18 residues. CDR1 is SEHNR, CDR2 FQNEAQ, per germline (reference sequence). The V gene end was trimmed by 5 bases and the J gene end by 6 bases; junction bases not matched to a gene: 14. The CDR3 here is CASSLRLAGGFLAQTQYF. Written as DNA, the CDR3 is TGTGCCAGCAGCCTCCGACTAGCGGGGGGGTTTTTGGCACAGACCCAGTACTTC.

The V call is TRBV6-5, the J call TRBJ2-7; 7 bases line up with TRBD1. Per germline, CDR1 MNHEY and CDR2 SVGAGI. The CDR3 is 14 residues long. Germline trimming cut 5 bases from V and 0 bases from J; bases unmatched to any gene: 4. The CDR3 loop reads CASSRDSFSYEQYF. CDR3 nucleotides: TGTGCCAGCAGTCGGGACAGTTTCTCCTACGAGCAGTACTTC.

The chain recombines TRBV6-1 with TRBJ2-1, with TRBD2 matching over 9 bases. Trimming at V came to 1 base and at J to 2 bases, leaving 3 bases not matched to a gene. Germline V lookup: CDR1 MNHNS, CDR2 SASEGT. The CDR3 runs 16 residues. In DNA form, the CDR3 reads TGTGCCAGCAGTGAAGTGGGCGGGAGGGCCTACAATGAGCAGTTCTTC. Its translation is CASSEVGGRAYNEQFF.

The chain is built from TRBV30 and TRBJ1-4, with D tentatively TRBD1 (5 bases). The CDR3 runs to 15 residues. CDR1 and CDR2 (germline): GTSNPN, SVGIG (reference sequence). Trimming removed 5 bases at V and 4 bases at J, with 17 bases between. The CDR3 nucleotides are TGTGCCTGGGTCCCGGTTCGGGGACTTAATGAAAAACTGTTTTTT. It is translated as CAWVPVRGLNEKLFF.